This TCR beta chain was sequenced for a study of cytomegalovirus exposure and HLA in healthy donors. The CDR3 is 17 residues long. The ends lost 5 bases at V and 8 bases at J; junction bases unmatched: 14. CDR1 and CDR2 (germline): SGHTA, FQGNSA. Vbeta (60) and Jbeta (13) primers were used in the PCR. Measured with immunoSEQ multiplex PCR; TCRdb has only the in-frame clones, and not every one. Among approximately 77,000 clones listed, 75% to 80% were seen once. The receptor was isolated from a man aged 35-49 years in good health and CMV-seronegative. This sequence joins TRBV7-2 and TRBJ2-2, with TRBD2 matching 10 bases. The specimen sequenced was PBMCs. The CDR3 DNA follows: TGTGCCAGCAGCGTTCGGACTGGGGCTAGCGGGAGTGGGGAGCTGTTTTTT. Residues: CASSVRTGASGSGELFF.